A selection of T cell receptor beta chains follows, all from one sample in a study of vaccination and CD4 T cells after COVID-19. These receptors lack a known antigen. TCRdb redid the calling of the PCR reads with MiXCR, one entry per CDR3 protein. The data contain tens of thousands of distinct CDR3 sequences, roughly 70% of them singletons. Sequenced sample: CD4+ T cells from blood, cultured in vitro. The receptors shown here come from a human donor who had recovered from COVID-19. Each CDR3 is given with its conserved first and last residue. D genes are given only for firm matches. Clone size is shown for a subset of rows, as once, few, many or a class of expanded clone.

abundance,j_gene,d_gene,v_gene,CDR3aa,CDR3nt
-,TRBJ1-2,TRBD1,TRBV28,CASRSGQVGYGYTF,TGTGCCAGCAGATCCGGACAGGTCGGCTATGGCTACACCTTC
-,TRBJ2-3,-,TRBV15,CATSRVSGGIASTDTQYF,TGTGCCACCAGCAGAGTTTCGGGGGGCATAGCTAGCACAGATACGCAGTATTTT
-,TRBJ2-3,-,TRBV7-2,CASSLGGTHSTDTQYF,TGTGCCAGCAGCTTAGGGGGTACCCATAGCACAGATACGCAGTATTTT
-,TRBJ2-7,-,TRBV7-2,CASSSQAGYSYEQYF,TGTGCCAGCAGCTCCCAAGCGGGCTACTCCTACGAGCAGTACTTC
-,TRBJ1-5,-,TRBV27,CASSFTGASNQPQHF,TGTGCCAGCAGTTTCACGGGGGCCAGCAATCAGCCCCAGCATTTT
-,TRBJ2-7,TRBD2,TRBV20-1,CSAKDLLAGANEQYF,TGCAGTGCTAAAGACCTACTAGCGGGGGCGAACGAGCAGTACTTC
-,TRBJ2-3,-,TRBV30,CAWDQGISTDTQYF,TGTGCCTGGGACCAGGGCATTTCCACAGATACGCAGTATTTT
few,TRBJ1-6,-,TRBV5-1,CASSNRQSSYNSPLHF,TGCGCCAGCAGTAATAGACAGAGCTCCTATAATTCACCCCTCCACTTT
-,TRBJ2-2,-,TRBV5-4,CASSRQGKTTGELFF,TGTGCCAGCAGCAGGCAGGGTAAGACGACCGGGGAGCTGTTTTTT
-,TRBJ2-3,-,TRBV5-1,CASSLEWPTDTQYF,TGCGCCAGCAGCTTAGAGTGGCCCACAGATACGCAGTATTTT
-,TRBJ1-5,TRBD1,TRBV19,CASSGPRQGGNQPQHF,TGTGCCAGTAGTGGACCCCGACAGGGCGGCAATCAGCCCCAGCATTTT
-,TRBJ2-7,TRBD1,TRBV10-1,CASSVGQDYYEQYF,TGCGCCAGCAGTGTGGGACAGGACTACTACGAGCAGTACTTC
-,TRBJ2-7,TRBD2,TRBV6-2/TRBV6-3,CASSSGGTGKYEQYF,TGTGCCAGCAGTTCCGGGGGGACGGGAAAATACGAGCAGTACTTC
-,TRBJ2-5,-,TRBV15,CATSRDRAGQETQYF,TGTGCCACCAGCAGAGATAGGGCAGGTCAAGAGACCCAGTACTTC
-,TRBJ1-4,TRBD1,TRBV7-6,CASRRDRGRTANEKLFF,TGTGCCAGCAGAAGGGACAGGGGGCGTACAGCTAATGAAAAACTGTTTTTT
once,TRBJ2-6,TRBD1,TRBV11-2,CASSSLTTGGRTGANVLTF,TGTGCCAGCAGCTCCTTAACCACAGGGGGAAGGACTGGGGCCAACGTCCTGACTTTC
-,TRBJ2-3,-,TRBV6-1,CASSDVADTQYF,TGTGCCAGCAGTGATGTAGCAGATACGCAGTATTTT
-,TRBJ1-3,-,TRBV6-5,CASSYRGTIYF,TGTGCCAGCAGTTACAGGGGAACCATATATTTT
-,TRBJ2-3,-,TRBV27,CASSFNTDTQYF,TGTGCCAGCAGTTTCAATACAGATACGCAGTATTTT
-,TRBJ2-1,TRBD2,TRBV20-1,CSARVSGRALITYNEQFF,TGCAGTGCTAGAGTTAGCGGGAGGGCCCTCATAACCTACAATGAGCAGTTCTTC
-,TRBJ1-4,TRBD1,TRBV15,CATSRDRGEKLFF,TGTGCCACCAGCAGGGACAGGGGTGAAAAACTGTTTTTT
-,TRBJ2-3,-,TRBV7-9,CASSFSLGGSTDTQYF,TGTGCCAGCAGCTTTTCCCTTGGGGGGAGCACAGATACGCAGTATTTT
few,TRBJ1-6,-,TRBV20-1,CSAKEAELGNSPLHF,TGCAGTGCCAAAGAAGCCGAACTGGGTAATTCACCCCTCCACTTT
-,TRBJ2-1,TRBD2,TRBV6-2/TRBV6-3,CASNDGLAGVGEQFF,TGTGCCAGCAACGACGGACTAGCGGGAGTGGGTGAGCAGTTCTTC
-,TRBJ1-6,-,TRBV20-1,CSALDSEPGSPLHF,TGCAGTGCTCTGGACAGCGAGCCGGGGTCACCCCTCCACTTT
-,TRBJ1-1,-,TRBV4-3,CASSQDPQGGNTEAFF,TGCGCCAGCAGCCAAGACCCACAGGGTGGGAACACTGAAGCTTTCTTT
-,TRBJ2-3,-,TRBV28,CASRTGATDTQYF,TGTGCCAGCAGGACAGGAGCCACAGATACGCAGTATTTT
-,TRBJ1-2,-,TRBV2,CASSGEGGGYTF,TGTGCCAGCAGTGGCGAGGGGGGGGGCTACACCTTC
-,TRBJ2-5,TRBD2,TRBV7-2,CASSLGVRLAGARGQETQYF,TGTGCCAGCAGCTTAGGGGTGCGTCTAGCGGGAGCCAGGGGCCAAGAGACCCAGTACTTC
once,TRBJ1-2,TRBD1,TRBV30,CAWPRTGLMGYTF,TGTGCCTGGCCTCGGACAGGGTTAATGGGCTACACCTTC
-,TRBJ1-2,TRBD1,TRBV12-3/TRBV12-4,CASVDRGGYGYTF,TGTGCCAGCGTCGACAGGGGTGGCTATGGCTACACCTTC
few,TRBJ1-5,-,TRBV27,CASSLLGGGQPQHF,TGTGCCAGCAGTTTATTGGGGGGCGGGCAGCCCCAGCATTTT
-,TRBJ2-7,-,TRBV25-1,CASRYLYEQYF,TGTGCCAGCAGGTACCTCTACGAGCAGTACTTC
-,TRBJ1-5,-,TRBV20-1,CSARGPNNQPQHF,TGCAGTGCTAGGGGTCCTAACAATCAGCCCCAGCATTTT
-,TRBJ1-6,-,TRBV24-1,CATSATWKQVNSPLHF,TGTGCCACCAGTGCAACTTGGAAACAGGTGAATTCACCCCTCCACTTT
few,TRBJ1-2,TRBD1,TRBV6-1,CASGRQGNYGYTF,TGTGCCAGCGGCCGACAGGGTAACTATGGCTACACCTTC
-,TRBJ1-1,TRBD1,TRBV2,CASSEGPGGELMNTEAFF,TGTGCCAGCAGTGAAGGGCCAGGGGGGGAGCTCATGAACACTGAAGCTTTCTTT
few,TRBJ1-2,-,TRBV27,CASRPYTPAGARHGYTF,TGTGCCAGCCGACCCTACACTCCAGCGGGTGCACGTCATGGCTACACCTTC
once,TRBJ2-5,TRBD2,TRBV27,CASRSSGRMRETQYF,TGTGCCAGCAGATCAAGCGGGAGAATGAGAGAGACCCAGTACTTC
-,TRBJ1-5,TRBD1,TRBV7-2,CASSEGTGLSNQPQHF,TGTGCCAGCAGCGAAGGGACAGGGCTTAGCAATCAGCCCCAGCATTTT
few,TRBJ1-5,-,TRBV20-1,CSANADYTVGLSNQPQHF,TGCAGTGCCAACGCCGATTACACGGTTGGGCTTAGCAATCAGCCCCAGCATTTT
-,TRBJ1-5,-,TRBV7-2,CASSFFVDQPQHF,TGTGCCAGCAGCTTTTTCGTCGATCAGCCCCAGCATTTT
-,TRBJ2-1,TRBD2,TRBV24-1,CATSEVGLAGIVF,TGTGCCACCAGTGAGGTAGGACTAGCGGGAATTGTCTTC
-,TRBJ2-5,-,TRBV20-1,CSAQGDTGGYQETQYF,TGCAGTGCCCAAGGGGACACTGGGGGGTACCAAGAGACCCAGTACTTC
-,TRBJ2-5,-,TRBV6-2/TRBV6-3,CASSSSPGPETQYF,TGTGCCAGCAGTTCATCGCCGGGCCCCGAGACCCAGTACTTC
-,TRBJ1-5,-,TRBV15,CATKKDGGQDTGNQPQHF,TGTGCCACCAAAAAGGACGGGGGGCAGGATACGGGCAATCAGCCCCAGCATTTT
-,TRBJ2-2,TRBD1,TRBV4-2,CASSQYTTGYNTGELFF,TGTGCCAGCAGCCAGTACACGACAGGGTATAACACCGGGGAGCTGTTTTTT
-,TRBJ1-5,-,TRBV7-2,CASSLGDPNQPQHF,TGTGCCAGCAGCTTAGGGGACCCCAATCAGCCCCAGCATTTT
-,TRBJ2-7,-,TRBV6-2/TRBV6-3,CASSYSFDPGRAGDEQYF,TGTGCCAGCAGTTACTCTTTTGACCCGGGTAGGGCTGGCGACGAGCAGTACTTC
-,TRBJ1-1,-,TRBV18,CASSLNSNTEAFF,TGTGCCAGCTCACTCAATTCGAACACTGAAGCTTTCTTT
-,TRBJ1-5,-,TRBV6-2/TRBV6-3,CASRSGSQPQHF,TGTGCCAGCAGGTCAGGTTCTCAGCCCCAGCATTTT
few,TRBJ1-2,-,TRBV28,CASTTPKGHRKNYGYTF,TGTGCCAGCACCACTCCTAAGGGACACAGGAAGAACTATGGCTACACCTTC
-,TRBJ2-7,-,TRBV6-5,CASSSVYEQYF,TGTGCCAGCAGTTCGGTCTACGAGCAGTACTTC
-,TRBJ1-1,-,TRBV27,CASSFNDRNTEAFF,TGTGCCAGCAGTTTTAACGACAGGAACACTGAAGCTTTCTTT
-,TRBJ2-1,TRBD2,TRBV20-1,CSAIRTSGASNEQFF,TGCAGTGCTATTAGGACTAGCGGGGCGTCCAATGAGCAGTTCTTC